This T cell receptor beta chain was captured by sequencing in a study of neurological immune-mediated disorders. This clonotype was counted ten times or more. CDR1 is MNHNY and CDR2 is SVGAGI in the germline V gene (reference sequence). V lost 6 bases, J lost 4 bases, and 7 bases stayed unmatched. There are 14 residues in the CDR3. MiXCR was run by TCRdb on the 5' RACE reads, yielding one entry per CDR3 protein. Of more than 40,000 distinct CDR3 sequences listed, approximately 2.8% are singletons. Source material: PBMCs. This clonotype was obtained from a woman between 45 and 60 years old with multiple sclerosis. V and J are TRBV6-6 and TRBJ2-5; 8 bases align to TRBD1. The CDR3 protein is CASSPSDRGETQYF. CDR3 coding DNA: TGTGCCAGCAGCCCCAGTGACAGGGGAGAGACCCAGTACTTC.